This TCR beta chain emerged from a study of blood T cell repertoires in COVID-19. The wider study: The samples span acute and convalescent COVID-19 from the United States, Italy and Spain. The cDNA or gDNA used as material had been derived from T cells, B-cell-depleted T cells, or PBMCs.

As processed by the authors: Cell counts per sample came from amplifying reference gene primers. Some clones are missing from TCRdb's copy, which holds only in-frame ones; the method was immunoSEQ multiplex PCR. Clone size and the V and J calls come from that table; the DNA yielded D and trimming. This sample has approximately 400,000 clones, with roughly nine tenths found just once. Looked up from germline, CDR1 is KGHSH and CDR2 is LQKENI. This CDR3 is built from 14 residues. The ends lost 3 bases at V and 6 bases at J; junction bases unmatched: 4. Worth noting for this clone: Other nucleotide sequences from this sample produce the same CDR3.

The chain couples TRBV18 to TRBJ1-5, with 8 nucleotides matching TRBD1. Sequencing was carried out using peripheral blood. The TCR was taken from a man in his forties or fifties with acute or convalescent COVID-19. The CDR3 loop reads CASSPTGGGQPQHF. The CDR3 region has the DNA TGTGCCAGCTCACCCACAGGGGGTGGTCAGCCCCAGCATTTT.